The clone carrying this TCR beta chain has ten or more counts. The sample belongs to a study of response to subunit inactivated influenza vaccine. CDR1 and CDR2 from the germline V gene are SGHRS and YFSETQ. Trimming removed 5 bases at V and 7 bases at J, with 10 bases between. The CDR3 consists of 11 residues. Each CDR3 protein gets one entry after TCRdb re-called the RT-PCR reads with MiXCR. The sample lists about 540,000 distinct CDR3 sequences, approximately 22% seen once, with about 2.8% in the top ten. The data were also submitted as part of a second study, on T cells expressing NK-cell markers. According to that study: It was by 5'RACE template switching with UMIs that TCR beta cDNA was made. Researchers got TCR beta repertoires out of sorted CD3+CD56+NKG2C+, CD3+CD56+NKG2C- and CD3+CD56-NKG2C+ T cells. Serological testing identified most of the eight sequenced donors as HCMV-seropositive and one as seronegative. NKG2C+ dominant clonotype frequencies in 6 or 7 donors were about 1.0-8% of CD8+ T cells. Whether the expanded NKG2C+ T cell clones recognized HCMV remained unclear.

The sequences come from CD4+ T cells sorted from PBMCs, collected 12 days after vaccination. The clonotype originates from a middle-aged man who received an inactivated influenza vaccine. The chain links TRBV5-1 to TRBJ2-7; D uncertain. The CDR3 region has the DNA TGCGCCAGCAGACAAGGACGGGAGCAGTACTTC. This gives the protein CASRQGREQYF.